This T cell receptor (beta chain) appears in the sequencing data of a study of T cell responses to AZD1222 COVID-19 vaccine. Concerning this clone: Its antigen is not identified.

The method was immunoSEQ multiplex PCR; TCRdb's version includes in-frame clones alone and lacks a portion of them. The sample shows under 150,000 clones, 93% of them seen only once. Study-wide points: Sampled repertoires all dated from after the peak T cell response.

Germline CDR1 reads SQVTM; CDR2 reads ANQGSEA. The V end was cut by 4 bases, the J end by 8 bases, with 14 bases between. The CDR3 sequence is 12 residues long. This sequence originates from an adult in good health. Sequences were derived from peripheral blood, sampled on day 0 of AZD1222 vaccination. V is TRBV29-1 and J is TRBJ1-2; D is uncertain. The CDR3 sequence is CSVAFRTEGYTF. The CDR3 DNA sequence: TGCAGCGTTGCTTTCCGGACTGAGGGCTACACCTTC.